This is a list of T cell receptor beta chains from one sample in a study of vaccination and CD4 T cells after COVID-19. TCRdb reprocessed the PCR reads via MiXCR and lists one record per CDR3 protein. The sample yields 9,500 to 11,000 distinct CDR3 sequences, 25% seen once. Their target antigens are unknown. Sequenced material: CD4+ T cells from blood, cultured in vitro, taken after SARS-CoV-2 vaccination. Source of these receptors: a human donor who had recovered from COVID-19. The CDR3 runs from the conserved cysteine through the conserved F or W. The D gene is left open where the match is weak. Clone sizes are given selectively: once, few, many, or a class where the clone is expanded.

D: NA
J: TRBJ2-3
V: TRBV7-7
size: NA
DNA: TGTGCTAGCAGCTTAGGCTTGGCAGATACGCAGTATTTT
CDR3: CASSLGLADTQYF

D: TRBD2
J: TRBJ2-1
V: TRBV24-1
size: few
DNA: TGTGCCACCAGTGATGCGACTAGCGGGGGCTACAATGAGCAGTTCTTC
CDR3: CATSDATSGGYNEQFF

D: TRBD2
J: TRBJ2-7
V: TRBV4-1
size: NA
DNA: TGCGCCAGCAGCCAAGAAGCGGGGATAGGGACTATCTCCTACGAGCAGTACTTC
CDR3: CASSQEAGIGTISYEQYF

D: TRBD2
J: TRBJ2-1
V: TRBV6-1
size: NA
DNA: TGTGCCAGCACTGTTAGCGGGGGGGCGTCCTACAATGAGCAGTTCTTC
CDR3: CASTVSGGASYNEQFF

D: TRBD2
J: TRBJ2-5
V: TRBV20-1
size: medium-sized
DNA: TGCAGTGCTAGAGAGCGGGCGCTAGCGGGCGGGGAGACCCAGTACTTC
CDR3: CSARERALAGGETQYF

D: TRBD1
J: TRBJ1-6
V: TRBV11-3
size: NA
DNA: TGTGCCAGCAGCGCGGACAGGGGGCTGGGGTCACCCCTCCACTTT
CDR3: CASSADRGLGSPLHF

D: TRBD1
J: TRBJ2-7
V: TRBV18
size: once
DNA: TGTGCCAGCTCACCGGGGACAGGGCGAATCTACGAGCAGTACTTC
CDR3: CASSPGTGRIYEQYF

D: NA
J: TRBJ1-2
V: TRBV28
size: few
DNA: TGTGCCAGCGGCTCCGGGACATCTCTTCGCGGCTACACCTTC
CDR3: CASGSGTSLRGYTF

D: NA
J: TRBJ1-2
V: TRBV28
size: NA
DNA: TGTGCCAGCAGTTGGGACAACTATGGCTACACCTTC
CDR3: CASSWDNYGYTF

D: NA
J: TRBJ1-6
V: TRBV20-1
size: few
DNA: TGCAGTGCTAGGAAACAGGGAGGTGGTTCACCCCTCCACTTT
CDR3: CSARKQGGGSPLHF

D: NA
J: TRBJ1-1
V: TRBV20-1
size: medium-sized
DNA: TGCAGTGCTAGGGGTGGACAGCACACTGAAGCTTTCTTT
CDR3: CSARGGQHTEAFF

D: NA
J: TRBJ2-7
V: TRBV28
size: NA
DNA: TGTGCCAGCAGGCCCGGGGGCTACGAGCAGTACTTC
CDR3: CASRPGGYEQYF

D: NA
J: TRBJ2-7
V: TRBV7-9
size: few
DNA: TGTGCCAGCAGCCACGGCCGGGCCAGAGAGCAGTACTTC
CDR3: CASSHGRAREQYF

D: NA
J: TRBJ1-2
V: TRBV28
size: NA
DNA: TGTGCCAGCAGTTCAGACTCTAGAGCGGGCTACACCTTC
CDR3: CASSSDSRAGYTF

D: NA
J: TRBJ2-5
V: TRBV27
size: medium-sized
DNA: TGTGCCAGCAGTGAATACCAAGAGACCCAGTACTTC
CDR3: CASSEYQETQYF

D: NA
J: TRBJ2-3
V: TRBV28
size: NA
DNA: TGTGCCAGCACCGCCTGGACAGATACGCAGTATTTT
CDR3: CASTAWTDTQYF

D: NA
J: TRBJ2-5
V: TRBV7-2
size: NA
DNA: TGTGCCAGCAGCTTAGAACAGGGAGAAGGGCAAGAGACCCAGTACTTC
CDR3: CASSLEQGEGQETQYF

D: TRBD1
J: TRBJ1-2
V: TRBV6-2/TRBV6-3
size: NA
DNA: TGTGCCAGCAGACGGACAGGGGAGAATGGCTACACCTTC
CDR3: CASRRTGENGYTF

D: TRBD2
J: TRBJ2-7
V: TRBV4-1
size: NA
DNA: TGCGCCAGCAGCCAAGGGGTAGCGGGGACTTACGAGCAGTACTTC
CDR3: CASSQGVAGTYEQYF

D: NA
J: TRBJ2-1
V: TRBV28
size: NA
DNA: TGTGCCAGCAGTTTAGGTCTCTCCCAGGGGAAGGTATGGACCTACAATGAGCAGTTCTTC
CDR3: CASSLGLSQGKVWTYNEQFF

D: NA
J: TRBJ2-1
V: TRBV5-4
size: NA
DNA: TGTGCCAGCAGCTTGGGACCGGGTGGTTATGAGCAGTTCTTC
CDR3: CASSLGPGGYEQFF

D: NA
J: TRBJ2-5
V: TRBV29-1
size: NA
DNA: TGCAGCGTGATACTTAGGGGGGCCGTGACCCAGTACTTC
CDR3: CSVILRGAVTQYF

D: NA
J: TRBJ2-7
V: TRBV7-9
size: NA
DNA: NA
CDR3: CASTNQTSMYLCASSQHRDYEQYF

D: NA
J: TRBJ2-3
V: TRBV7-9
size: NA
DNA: TGTGCCAGCAGGTTAGCGGAGAGCACAGATACGCAGTATTTT
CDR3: CASRLAESTDTQYF

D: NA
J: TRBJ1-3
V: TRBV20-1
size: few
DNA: TGCAGTGCGGCTAGACAGGTCTCTGGAAACACCATATATTTT
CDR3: CSAARQVSGNTIYF

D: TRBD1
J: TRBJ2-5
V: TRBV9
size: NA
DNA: TGTGCCAGCAGCGTAGCAGGGGGCGGGGAGACCCAGTACTTC
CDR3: CASSVAGGGETQYF

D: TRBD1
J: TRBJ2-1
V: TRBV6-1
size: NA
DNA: TGTGCCAGCATGTCGATCGACAGGGGCACCTACAATGAGCAGTTCTTC
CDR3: CASMSIDRGTYNEQFF

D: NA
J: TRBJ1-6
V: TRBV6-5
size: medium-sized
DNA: TGTGCCAGCAGTTACCAGGGAGGTTCACCCCTCCACTTT
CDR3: CASSYQGGSPLHF